This T cell receptor (beta chain) was identified during a study of neurological immune-mediated disorders. Germline loops: CDR1 SGHVS, CDR2 FNYEAQ. The CDR3 totals 13 residues. With 4 bases removed from V and 10 bases from J, the gap between germline ends came to 16 bases. This clonotype has more than one count but fewer than ten. A much larger clone differs from this one at a single base, so this may be a read error. cDNA was made by 5'RACE with 10-nucleotide random UMIs. TCRdb re-derived calls from the 5' RACE reads in MiXCR, one entry per CDR3 protein. The sample includes under 40,000 distinct CDR3 sequences, roughly 7% of them seen just once.

Sequenced sample: PBMCs. The chain recombines TRBV7-6 with TRBJ1-2; D might be TRBD1 (5 bases). This sequence was found in a woman aged 40-49 years in good health. The CDR3 DNA reads TGTGCCAGCAGCTATACCGGGACGGAGGACTACACCTTC. This gives the protein CASSYTGTEDYTF.